This T cell receptor (beta chain) was sequenced during a study of T cell changes during pregnancy in multiple sclerosis (dated 2019 in TCRdb). The study in broad terms: The study examined how the T cell repertoire changed over the course of pregnancy in women with multiple sclerosis.

As for this clone: Its antigen remains unidentified. Base quality data are lacking; no much larger clone is found one base away.

The CDR3 measures 17 amino acids from cysteine to phenylalanine. Only CDR3 DNA is held: 51 bases, read in frame from base 1. From V the trimming removes 7 bases and from J it removes 0 bases, while the gene matches leave 8 bases of the junction unaccounted for. CDR1 and CDR2 are drawn from the germline V gene: MDHEN, SYDVKM. The library was built by means of the immunoSEQ multiplex PCR assay. Sourced from immuneACCESS, this table was stored by TCRdb with only in-frame sequences that have V and J called. A share of the clones is absent; for the studies checked, an unresolved V gene accounts for under half, and the remainder has no known explanation. Here the sample has under 70,000 clones; roughly 94% occur a single time. Of the sample, 2.5% to 3% falls within the top ten clones.

The V gene is TRBV28 and the J gene is TRBJ2-6, with 8 bases aligning to TRBD1. This sample comprised CD8+ T cells from peripheral blood mononuclear cells, obtained after pregnancy. The TCR comes from a female donor with multiple sclerosis, enrolled in a pregnancy study. The sequenced DNA: TGTGCCAGCATTACAGGGGGAATAAGCTCTGGGGCCAACGTCCTGACTTTC. Translated, it reads CASITGGISSGANVLTF.